A selection of T cell receptor beta chains follows, all from one sample in a study of T cells after yellow fever vaccination. TCRdb recomputed calls from the 5' RACE reads with MiXCR, one row per CDR3 protein. The sample has more than 300,000 distinct CDR3 sequences, 3.5% to 4.5% seen once; the top ten hold approximately 20%. Sequenced here: PBMCs, sampled 15 days after the yellow fever booster vaccination. The receptors here all came from a man between 18 and 35 years old who received the YFV17D yellow fever vaccine. Both conserved end residues are part of each CDR3.

v_call cdr3_aa
TRBV11-2 CASRSTGFHEQFF
TRBV5-1 CASSLVTDEQYF
TRBV7-6 CASSLVAGYVELFF
TRBV5-6 CASSLPGSYGYTF
TRBV5-1 CASSPTVSTNEKLFF
TRBV5-1 CASSPSLGGHYGYTF
TRBV20-1 CSASLRPQGREKLFF
TRBV7-9 CASRLNTGELFF
TRBV5-1 CASSLQAGANVLTF
TRBV20-1 CSASENSNYGYTF
TRBV7-9 CASSLDVLGAFF
TRBV2 CASSESPRSGNTIYF
TRBV5-5 CASSLWGVNTEAFF
TRBV7-2 CASLGLAGGNEQFF
TRBV11-2 CASSHRDRYGYTF
TRBV27 CASSLWGRAPQETQYF
TRBV12-3/TRBV12-4 CASGLDGNTGELFF
TRBV2 CASSELSPYNEQFF
TRBV10-3 CAISERAGELFF
TRBV2 CASSTHNEQYF
TRBV12-3/TRBV12-4 CASSFAKNIQYF
TRBV29-1 CSVPGTLNTEAFF
TRBV12-3/TRBV12-4 CASSLQAGGPHEQFF
TRBV4-1 CASSRGRGLEQYF
TRBV12-3/TRBV12-4 CASSSQAGPYEQYF
TRBV28 CASNPTSGGYNEQFF
TRBV7-3 CASSPAPGDLSGANVLTF
TRBV9 CASSARGGLGAETQYF
TRBV27 CASSLDRATQPQHF
TRBV7-2 CASSGGPTSYEQYF
TRBV7-9 CASRARDQETQYF
TRBV25-1 CASSSTSGGALETQYF
TRBV20-1 CSAIDRSSGNTIYF
TRBV5-1 CASSPEAGGTYEQYF
TRBV4-3 CASSYNRFGREQYF
TRBV19 CASSIVGYNEQFF
TRBV5-1 CASSLVGNPGELFF
TRBV3-1 CASSPRPISGANVLTF
TRBV5-5 CASSLIGVIEKLFF
TRBV23-1 CASTMYGGWPEAFF
TRBV5-1 CASSLQGTSVETQYF
TRBV6-5 CASSLRPGRSGNTIYF
TRBV5-6 CASSLGGGRSSGANVLTF
TRBV18 CASSTTDRETQYF
TRBV4-1 CASSQVQDTQYF
TRBV20-1 CSANTGLGGEDNEQFF
TRBV25-1 CASSLGSGGGLQETQYF
TRBV4-2 CASSQEVGGDTGELFF
TRBV20-1 CSATSSQETQYF
TRBV4-3 CASSQVLGGQGAYEQYF
TRBV20-1 CSARDQGSTDTQYF
TRBV20-1 CSASPASSYNEQFF
TRBV27 CASSLLADSPLHF
TRBV21-1 CASSPTLRGLFF